One and the same sample provided the 2 T cell receptor beta chains below, sequenced in a study of read filtering for tumor transcriptome and immune sequencing. Molecular barcoded adaptors covering alpha/delta and beta/gamma chains were used on roughly 400 ng RNA. MiXCR was run by TCRdb on the reads, yielding one entry per CDR3 protein. The table records more than 100,000 distinct CDR3 sequences, roughly an eighth of them present only once. Sequences were obtained from a population of CD138-negative cells sorted from bone marrow. These receptors were collected from a donor aged 40 or older with multiple myeloma.

In its sample, this clonotype was seen many times. The chain recombines TRBV29-1 with TRBJ2-7; 9 bases map to TRBD1. The germline CDR1 and CDR2 sequences are SQVTM and ANQGSEA. J gave up 1 base and V 6 bases, and 1 base lay outside the gene matches. The CDR3 is 12 amino acids. CDR3 amino acids: CSVGTGSYEQYF. The CDR3 DNA follows: TGCAGCGTCGGGACAGGGTCCTACGAGCAGTACTTC.

In its sample, this clonotype was seen a few times. The V gene is TRBV9, the J gene TRBJ2-1; 8 bases line up with TRBD2. The CDR3 runs to 16 residues. CDR1 is SGDLS, CDR2 YYNGEE, per germline. Unmatched junction bases numbered 10, after V lost 0 bases and J lost 8 bases. The CDR3 is CASSVGVWLAGDEQFF. CDR3 coding DNA: TGTGCCAGCAGCGTAGGGGTTTGGCTAGCGGGCGATGAGCAGTTCTTC.